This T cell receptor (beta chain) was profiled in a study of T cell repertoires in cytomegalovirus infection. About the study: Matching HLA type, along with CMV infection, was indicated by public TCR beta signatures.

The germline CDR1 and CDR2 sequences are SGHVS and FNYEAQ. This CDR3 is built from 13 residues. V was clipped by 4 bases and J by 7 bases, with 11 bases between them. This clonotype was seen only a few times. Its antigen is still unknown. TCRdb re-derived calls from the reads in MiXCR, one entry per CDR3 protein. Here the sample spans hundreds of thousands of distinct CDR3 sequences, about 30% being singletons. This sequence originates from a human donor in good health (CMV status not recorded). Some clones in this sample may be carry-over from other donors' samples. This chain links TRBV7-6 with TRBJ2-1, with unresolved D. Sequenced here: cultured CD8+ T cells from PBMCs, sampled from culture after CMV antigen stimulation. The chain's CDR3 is CASSSLGQNEQFF. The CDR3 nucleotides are TGTGCCAGCAGCTCGCTTGGTCAGAATGAGCAGTTCTTC. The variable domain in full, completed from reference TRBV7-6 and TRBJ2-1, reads GAGVSQSPRYKVTKRGQDVALRCDPISGHVSLYWYRQALGQGPEFLTYFNYEAQQDKSGLPNDRFSAERPEGSISTLTIQRTEQRDSAMYRCASSSLGQNEQFFGPGTRLTVL.